The 10 T cell receptor beta chains presented below share a single source sample, sequenced in a study of shared clonotypes between healthy human individuals. The assay was immunoSEQ multiplex PCR, and TCRdb's table has in-frame clones only and misses some. The repertoire holds millions of clones, with about 95% as singletons. CD45RO-negative CD8 cells positively selected for CCR7 made up the naive population, which excluded terminally differentiated effector memory CD45RA+ cells. The specimen was naive CD8+ T cells sorted from blood. The receptors derive from a man aged 18 to 30 in good health.

This chain connects TRBV6-1 to TRBJ1-1, with unresolved D. Germline values: CDR1 MNHNS, CDR2 SASEGT. The CDR3 consists of 15 residues. The V end lost 6 bases, the J end lost 1 base, and 15 bases lay between the germline ends. CDR3 sequence reads: CASRLSDVWNTEAFF. Written as DNA, the CDR3 is TGTGCCAGCAGGCTTTCGGACGTTTGGAACACTGAAGCTTTCTTT.

The chain links TRBV11-2 to TRBJ1-2; tentatively, D is TRBD1 (6 bases). V was shortened by 5 bases and J by 1 base, with 11 bases between the two germline ends. The CDR3 is 14 amino acids. Germline CDR1 and CDR2: SGHAT and FQNNGV. The CDR3 DNA reads TGTGCCAGCAGCCAGGGGACGGTTAACTATGGCTACACCTTC. Its translation is CASSQGTVNYGYTF.

The chain uses TRBV4-1 and TRBJ1-4; maybe TRBD1 (6 bases). Germline V gene data show CDR1 as MGHRA and CDR2 as YSYEKL. This CDR3 has 16 amino acids. Between the trimmed V and J ends, which lost 6 bases and 1 base, there was a span of 15 bases. This CDR3 reads CASSPRGTLTNEKLFF. CDR3 bases: TGCGCCAGCAGTCCCAGAGGGACACTAACTAATGAAAAACTGTTTTTT.

The chain couples TRBV4-1 to TRBJ2-7; D is possibly TRBD1 or TRBD2 (6 bases each). The germline CDR1 and CDR2 sequences are MGHRA and YSYEKL. The V end lost 0 bases, the J end lost 3 bases, and 15 bases lay between the germline ends. The CDR3 contains 16 residues. CDR3 sequence: CASSQEEEGGHYEQYF. CDR3 nucleotides: TGCGCCAGCAGCCAAGAAGAAGAGGGGGGCCACTACGAGCAGTACTTC.

Remarks on this clone: Different DNA sequences within this sample yield the same CDR3. CDR3 nucleotides: TGTGCCAGCAGCGTCGACGGAGCCTACGAGCAGTACTTC. Translating it yields CASSVDGAYEQYF. The chain recombines TRBV9 with TRBJ2-7; D call uncertain. Germline CDR1 reads SGDLS; CDR2 reads YYNGEE. The CDR3 is made up of 13 amino acids. V was pared by 2 bases and J by 2 bases, with 8 bases between.

This rearrangement joins TRBV7-2 to TRBJ1-1, with TRBD1 matching over 10 bases. The J segment lost 7 bases and the V segment lost 1 base, leaving 3 bases of the junction unmatched. CDR3 length equals 14 residues. Germline CDR1 is SGHTA and CDR2 is FQGNSA. The CDR3 sequence is CASSLGTGGGEAFF. The DNA of the CDR3 is TGTGCCAGCAGCTTAGGGACAGGGGGAGGTGAAGCTTTCTTT.

The genes are TRBV27 and TRBJ2-7; 7 nucleotides line up with TRBD1. The germline CDR1 and CDR2 sequences are MNHEY and SMNVEV (reference sequence). The ends lost 3 bases at V and 3 bases at J; junction bases unmatched: 8. The CDR3 has 15 amino acids. CDR3 in DNA: TGTGCCAGCAGTTTGGGACAGTTAGCGATCTACGAGCAGTACTTC. Encoded protein: CASSLGQLAIYEQYF.

The V gene is TRBV7-2, the J gene TRBJ2-3, with 11 nucleotides matching TRBD2. Germline assignment: CDR1 SGHTA and CDR2 FQGNSA. The trim removed 1 base at V and 6 bases at J, leaving 6 bases unmatched. There are 16 residues in the CDR3. Here the CDR3 DNA reads TGTGCCAGCAGCTTAGTAGCGGGGGGGCCAGGGGATACGCAGTATTTT. Translating it yields CASSLVAGGPGDTQYF.

The V and J genes are TRBV7-8 and TRBJ1-1; the match to TRBD1 covers 7 bases. CDR3 length equals 14 residues. V gave up 0 bases and J gave up 7 bases; unmatched junction bases: 5. Germline assignment: CDR1 SGHVS and CDR2 FQNEAQ. The CDR3 here is CASSLAGGTVEAFF. Written as DNA, the CDR3 is TGTGCCAGCAGCTTAGCGGGGGGGACAGTTGAAGCTTTCTTT.

This chain joins TRBV30 and TRBJ1-2; possible D gene TRBD1, 6 bases. The CDR3 extends over 14 amino acids. Trimming took off 0 bases at V and 5 bases at J, with 13 bases between the two ends. The germline V gene has CDR1 GTSNPN and CDR2 SVGIG (reference sequence). CDR3 residues: CAWSVRGGLYGYTF. The CDR3 region has the DNA TGTGCCTGGAGTGTACGCGGGGGCCTATATGGCTACACCTTC.